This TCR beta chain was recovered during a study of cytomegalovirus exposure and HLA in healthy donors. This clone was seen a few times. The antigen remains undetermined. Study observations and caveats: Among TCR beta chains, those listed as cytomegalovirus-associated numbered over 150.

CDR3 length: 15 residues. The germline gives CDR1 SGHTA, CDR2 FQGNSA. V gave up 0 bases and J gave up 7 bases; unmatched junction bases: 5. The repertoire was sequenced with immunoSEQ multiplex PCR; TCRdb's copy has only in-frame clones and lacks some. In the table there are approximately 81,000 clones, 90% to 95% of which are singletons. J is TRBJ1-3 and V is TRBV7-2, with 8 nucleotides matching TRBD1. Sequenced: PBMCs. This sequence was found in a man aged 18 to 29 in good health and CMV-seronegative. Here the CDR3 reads CASSLARTGSNTIYF. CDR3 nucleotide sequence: TGTGCCAGCAGCTTAGCGCGGACAGGGTCTAACACCATATATTTT.